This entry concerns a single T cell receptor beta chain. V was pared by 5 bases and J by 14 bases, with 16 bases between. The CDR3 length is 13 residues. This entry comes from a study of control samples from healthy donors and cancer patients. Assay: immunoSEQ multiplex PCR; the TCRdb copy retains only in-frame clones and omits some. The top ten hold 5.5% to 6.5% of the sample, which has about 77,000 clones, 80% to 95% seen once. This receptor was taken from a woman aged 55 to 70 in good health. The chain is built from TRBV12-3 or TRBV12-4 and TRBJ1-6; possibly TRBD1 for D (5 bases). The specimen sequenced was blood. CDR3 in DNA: TGTGCCAGCAGTCGGGACCAGGGAGGTGCCCTCCACTTT. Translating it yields CASSRDQGGALHF.